This T cell receptor (beta chain) was captured in a study of Ad26.COV2.S vaccination and SARS-CoV-2 variants. Treatment defined: approximately 18 received Ad26.COV2.S at low or high dose, single or two shots; 5 received placebo; per-sample allocation not given. Samples came from day 63 after the first vaccine or placebo injection. At a Boston site, the person donating was an adult of 18-55 years. The study used a vaccine consisting of an Ad26 vector that expressed Wuhan-strain SARS-CoV-2 spike. Germline V CDR1 and CDR2: LNHDA, SQIVND (reference sequence). Trimming removed 7 bases at V and 1 base at J, with 10 bases between. The CDR3 loop spans 13 amino acids. This clone was counted a single time. TCRdb keeps only in-frame clones here, not all; method: immunoSEQ multiplex PCR. This sample yields some 640,000 clones, of which roughly 90% are seen a single time; approximately 1.5% belongs to the top ten.

This specimen was peripheral blood, taken in a trial of Ad26.COV2.S vaccine versus placebo. The sequence was collected from a person aged 18-65 years who received the Ad26.COV2.S COVID-19 vaccine or a placebo. The V call is TRBV19, the J call TRBJ2-5, with a weak D call TRBD2 (5 bases). The CDR3 bases are TGTGCCAGTAAAGACTACCCCCAAGAGACCCAGTACTTC. Translating it yields CASKDYPQETQYF.